This is a list of T cell receptor beta chains from one sample in a study of blood T cells in healthy people across ages. TCRdb independently ran MiXCR on the 5' RACE reads; one entry per CDR3 protein. Of 550,000 to 600,000 distinct CDR3 sequences listed, 25% to 30% were seen once; the top ten hold less than 20%. The sequencing sample was made of blood. The receptors originated from a woman in her 70s in good health. The CDR3 runs from the conserved cysteine through the conserved F or W. D genes are given only for firm matches. Size is stated for part of the rows, as once, few or many counts, or as a class when the clone is expanded.

v_gene	abundance	d_gene	j_gene	CDR3aa	CDR3nt
TRBV7-8	.	.	TRBJ1-5	CASSLLNNQPQHF	TGTGCCAGCAGCTTACTCAACAATCAGCCCCAGCATTTT
TRBV18	.	TRBD1	TRBJ2-7	CASSLGTAATYEQYF	TGTGCCAGCTCCCTCGGGACAGCGGCTACCTACGAGCAGTACTTC
TRBV29-1	.	TRBD1	TRBJ1-2	CSVTGTGVRGYTF	TGCAGCGTGACCGGGACAGGGGTTAGGGGCTACACCTTC
TRBV12-5	.	.	TRBJ1-5	CASGLTQPNQPQHF	TGTGCTAGTGGTTTAACCCAGCCCAATCAGCCCCAGCATTTT
TRBV11-2	.	.	TRBJ2-2	CASSLDWGADTGELFF	TGTGCCAGCAGCTTAGATTGGGGGGCTGACACCGGGGAGCTGTTTTTT
TRBV3-1	few	.	TRBJ2-1	CASSKAGEQFF	TGTGCCAGCAGCAAGGCGGGTGAGCAGTTCTTC
TRBV4-3	.	.	TRBJ1-2	CASSQDSTEAPLNYGYTF	TGCGCCAGCAGCCAAGATAGTACCGAGGCCCCCTTAAACTATGGCTACACCTTC
TRBV7-9	.	.	TRBJ2-3	CASSLARARGDTQYF	TGTGCCAGCAGCTTAGCTAGAGCGAGAGGAGATACGCAGTATTTT
TRBV4-1	.	.	TRBJ1-4	CASSQDRSFNEKLFF	TGCGCCAGCAGCCAAGACCGGAGTTTTAATGAAAAACTGTTTTTT
TRBV15	few	.	TRBJ1-5	CATSRDGQPQHF	TGTGCCACCAGCAGAGATGGACAGCCCCAGCATTTT
TRBV24-1	few	TRBD1	TRBJ2-2	CATSDPDRVAGELFF	TGTGCCACCAGTGACCCTGACAGGGTAGCCGGGGAGCTGTTTTTT
TRBV29-1	few	.	TRBJ1-2	CSASRGAGYGYTF	TGCAGCGCGTCGAGGGGCGCGGGTTATGGCTACACCTTC
TRBV4-3	.	TRBD1	TRBJ2-5	CASSQGGTGKETQYF	TGCGCCAGCAGCCAAGGGGGGACAGGGAAAGAGACCCAGTACTTC
TRBV20-1	.	TRBD2	TRBJ2-3	CSAFIAGVADTQYF	TGCAGTGCATTTATAGCGGGGGTGGCAGATACGCAGTATTTT
TRBV20-1	.	.	TRBJ1-3	CSAVWGTALSGNTIYF	TGCAGTGCTGTGTGGGGGACGGCACTCTCTGGAAACACCATATATTTT
TRBV20-1	.	.	TRBJ1-1	CSARRITDTEAFF	TGCAGTGCTAGACGGATCACGGACACTGAAGCTTTCTTT
TRBV6-5	.	.	TRBJ2-5	CASSYSRDRGLQETQYF	TGTGCCAGCAGTTACTCGCGGGACAGAGGACTCCAAGAGACCCAGTACTTC
TRBV19	.	.	TRBJ1-4	CASSSRQLATNEKLFF	TGTGCCAGTAGTTCACGACAGCTCGCAACTAATGAAAAACTGTTTTTT
TRBV4-2	.	TRBD1	TRBJ2-1	CASSQGDRGPVNEQFF	TGTGCCAGCAGCCAAGGGGACAGGGGGCCGGTCAATGAGCAGTTCTTC
TRBV7-8	many	.	TRBJ1-5	CASSLPAYVF	TGTGCCAGCAGCTTACCTGCCTACGTTTTT
TRBV4-2	many	TRBD1	TRBJ2-2	CASSQIRDSRIGELFF	TGTGCCAGCAGCCAGATTCGGGACAGTCGAATCGGGGAGCTGTTTTTT
TRBV5-1	few	TRBD1	TRBJ2-5	CASRDDRDQETQYF	TGCGCCAGCAGGGACGACAGGGACCAAGAGACCCAGTACTTC
TRBV7-2	many	TRBD1	TRBJ2-7	CASSLRRDRNYEQYF	TGTGCCAGCAGCTTAAGGAGGGACAGGAACTACGAGCAGTACTTC
TRBV11-1	many	TRBD1	TRBJ2-2	CASSSGQSNTGELFF	TGTGCCAGCAGCTCGGGACAGTCGAACACCGGGGAGCTGTTTTTT
TRBV12-3/TRBV12-4	.	.	TRBJ1-3	CASRDDRSSGNTIHF	TGTGCCAGCAGAGACGACAGGAGCTCTGGAAACACCATACATTTT
TRBV5-1	many	.	TRBJ2-5	CASSPTVQETQYF	TGCGCCAGCAGTCCTACAGTACAAGAGACCCAGTACTTC
TRBV12-3/TRBV12-4	.	.	TRBJ1-1	CASSLAWETVMNTEAFF	TGTGCCAGCAGTTTAGCGTGGGAGACAGTCATGAACACTGAAGCTTTCTTT
TRBV7-9	many	.	TRBJ2-5	CASSYNQETQYF	TGTGCCAGCAGTTACAACCAAGAGACCCAGTACTTC